The clone carrying this T cell receptor (beta chain) was detected a few times. The sample holds other DNA sequences that translate to the same CDR3. Only in-frame clones appear in the TCRdb table, and some are missing; sequencing was by immunoSEQ multiplex PCR. The repertoire holds 300,000 to 400,000 clones, with approximately 92% as singletons. This record comes from a study of blood T cell repertoires in COVID-19. The germline V gene encodes CDR1 KGHSH and CDR2 LQKENI. This CDR3 region has 13 residues. V lost 3 bases, J lost 10 bases, and 3 bases stayed unmatched. This receptor was obtained from a man between 18 and 35 years old who had recovered from COVID-19. The V and J genes are TRBV18 and TRBJ1-6; 7 positions match TRBD1. Sequencing used PBMCs or T cells enriched from blood (not recorded which). The CDR3 DNA reads as TGTGCCAGCTCACCCCAGGGGGACTCACCCCTCCACTTT. Its translation: CASSPQGDSPLHF.